The 24 T cell receptor beta chains below all came from one sample that was sequenced in a study of beta chain features in type 1 diabetes. The sequenced template was cDNA made from the entire isolated RNA. The protocol was immunoSEQ multiplex PCR, while the TCRdb copy is restricted to in-frame clones and leaves out a portion. The sample shows 600,000 to 750,000 clones, around 12% of them seen only once. Study-level points and caveats: TCRB CDR3 length was moderately but significantly reduced in all four CD4+ subsets of Type 1 diabetes patients.

Their antigens are not known. Sequenced sample: naive CD4+ T cells from blood. These receptors were collected from a young man with type 1 diabetes.

This clone appeared a few times. The genes are TRBV10-3 and TRBJ2-3; D remains ambiguous. CDR1 is ENHRY and CDR2 is SYGVKD in the germline V gene. V lost 6 bases and J lost 4, with 14 bases in between. This CDR3 contains 14 residues. The DNA for the CDR3 is TGTGCCATCAGGAAGGAAGCCCCTGCAGATACGCAGTATTTT. The encoded protein is CAIRKEAPADTQYF.

This clone was seen a few times. J is TRBJ2-1 and V is TRBV9, with 9 bases lining up with TRBD1. The V gene's germline CDR1 is SGDLS and CDR2 YYNGEE. The CDR3 spans 16 residues. The V gene end was trimmed by 4 bases and the J gene end by 4 bases; junction bases not matched to a gene: 9. The CDR3 reads CASSPVGGTGYNEQFF. For the CDR3, the DNA is TGTGCCAGCAGCCCAGTAGGTGGGACAGGGTACAATGAGCAGTTCTTC.

In this sample, this clone turned up a few times. CDR3 DNA: TGTGCCAGTAGTTTCTCGTCGAACACCGGGGAGCTGTTTTTT. Its protein is CASSFSSNTGELFF. This chain connects TRBV19 to TRBJ2-2; D call uncertain. The V gene lost 5 bases and the J gene lost 0 bases, with 7 bases spanning the gap. The length of the CDR3 is 14 residues. The germline V gene has CDR1 LNHDA and CDR2 SQIVND (reference sequence).

The table lists this clone with a few counts. The chain has TRBV30 and TRBJ1-2; 7 bases align to TRBD1. Germline V CDR1 and CDR2: GTSNPN, SVGIG (reference sequence). V was pared by 3 bases and J by 5 bases, with 6 bases of the junction left unmatched. The CDR3 extends over 13 amino acids. The CDR3 is CAWSRQGGYGYTF. The CDR3 region has the DNA TGTGCCTGGAGCCGACAGGGCGGGTATGGCTACACCTTC. The full variable domain, its missing parts supplied by reference TRBV30 and TRBJ1-2, is SQTIHQWPATLVQPVGSPLSLECTVEGTSNPNLYWYRQAAGRGLQLLFYSVGIGQISSEVPQNLSASRPQDRQFILSSKKLLLSDSGFYLCAWSRQGGYGYTFGSGTRLTVV.

The genes are TRBV6-5 and TRBJ1-2; TRBD1 matches at 8 bases. The CDR3 loop spans 13 amino acids. With V trimmed by 4 bases and J by 6 bases, 4 bases remained unmatched. Germline V gene sequence: CDR1 MNHEY, CDR2 SVGAGI. The CDR3 here is CASSWGQDNGYTF. The CDR3 DNA reads as TGTGCCAGCAGTTGGGGACAGGACAATGGCTACACCTTC.

This clone appeared a few times. V gene TRBV7-2 combines with J gene TRBJ1-5; D not certain. V was cut by 5 bases and J by 0 bases, with 8 bases left in between. The CDR3 runs 14 residues. In germline, CDR1 is SGHTA, CDR2 FQGNSA. The CDR3 protein is CASSQTNSNQPQHF. The CDR3 DNA reads TGTGCCAGCAGCCAGACGAATAGCAATCAGCCCCAGCATTTT.

Written as DNA, the CDR3 is TGTGCCTGGAGTAGGGACAGGGTTGCGGGGAGCAATCAGCCCCAGCATTTT. As protein: CAWSRDRVAGSNQPQHF. V usage is TRBV30 and J usage is TRBJ1-5; 9 nucleotides match TRBD1. Per the germline V gene, CDR1 is GTSNPN and CDR2 is SVGIG (reference sequence). With V trimmed by 2 bases and J by 1 base, 9 bases remained unmatched. This CDR3 has 17 amino acids.

The sample holds a few counts of this clone. The CDR3 coding sequence is TGTGCCAGCAGCTTGGGACTGCCCTCTGGAAACACCATATATTTT. As protein: CASSLGLPSGNTIYF. The V and J genes are TRBV6-5 and TRBJ1-3; possibly TRBD1 for D (5 bases). Trimming stripped 6 bases from V and 0 bases from J, with 12 bases between. This CDR3 comprises 15 residues. CDR1 is MNHEY and CDR2 is SVGAGI in the germline V gene.

The table lists this clone with a few counts. The sample has other DNA sequences that encode this CDR3 too. This CDR3 is CASRGGSNQPQHF. The CDR3 bases are TGTGCCAGCAGGGGGGGGAGCAATCAGCCCCAGCATTTT. The chain employs TRBV6-5 and TRBJ1-5; D is possibly TRBD1 (5 bases). Looked up from germline, CDR1 is MNHEY and CDR2 is SVGAGI. The CDR3 loop spans 13 amino acids. Trimming removed 6 bases at V and 1 base at J, with 7 bases between.

This chain uses TRBV9 with TRBJ2-5; the D is unclear. The V gene's germline CDR1 is SGDLS and CDR2 YYNGEE. The V and J ends lost 4 bases and 5 bases respectively, with 15 bases between them. The CDR3 length is 14 residues. CDR3 coding DNA: TGTGCCAGCAGCCCTTACAAGGCTATGGAGACCCAGTACTTC. Translating gives CASSPYKAMETQYF. The whole variable domain, remainder taken from reference TRBV9 and TRBJ2-5, is DSGVTQTPKHLITATGQRVTLRCSPRSGDLSVYWYQQSLDQGLQFLIQYYNGEERAKGNILERFSAQQFPDLHSELNLSSLELGDSALYFCASSPYKAMETQYFGPGTRLLVL.

Notes on this clone: Other DNA variants within this sample encode the same CDR3. The chain is built from TRBV9 and TRBJ2-5; D unresolved. The V gene's germline CDR1 is SGDLS and CDR2 YYNGEE. The CDR3 is made up of 14 amino acids. Trimming pared 0 bases from V and 3 bases from J, leaving 9 bases between. DNA for the CDR3: TGTGCCAGCAGCGTAGCTCTGGCAGAAGAGACCCAGTACTTC. As protein: CASSVALAEETQYF.

The chain links TRBV6-6 to TRBJ1-5; no clear D gene. Between the trimmed V and J ends, which lost 5 bases and 7 bases, there was a span of 12 bases. The germline V gene encodes CDR1 MNHNY and CDR2 SVGAGI (reference sequence). This CDR3 region has 13 residues. The CDR3 DNA reads as TGTGCCAGCAGTCCACCATTGGACCAGCCCCAGCATTTT. Amino acids: CASSPPLDQPQHF.

This clone occurred a few times. J is TRBJ1-2 and V is TRBV5-1; D gene ambiguous. The V gene's germline CDR1 is SGHRS and CDR2 YFSETQ. CDR3 size: 14 residues. V lost 5 bases and J 1 base, leaving 12 bases between the germline ends. The CDR3 sequence: CASSSNGFNYGYTF. The CDR3 nucleotides are TGCGCCAGCAGTTCAAACGGCTTTAACTATGGCTACACCTTC.

This clone was seen more than once but under ten times. The J gene is TRBJ2-2, the V gene TRBV28, with 7 bases that match TRBD1. The germline V gene encodes CDR1 MDHEN and CDR2 SYDVKM. The CDR3 has 16 amino acids. Trimming cost V 5 bases and J 5 bases; bases outside gene matches: 11. Here the CDR3 reads CASSLRTGFLTGELFF. For the CDR3, the DNA is TGTGCCAGCAGTCTTCGGACAGGCTTTTTGACCGGGGAGCTGTTTTTT. The variable domain in full, completed from reference TRBV28 and TRBJ2-2, reads DVKVTQSSRYLVKRTGEKVFLECVQDMDHENMFWYRQDPGLGLRLIYFSYDVKMKEKGDIPEGYSVSREKKERFSLILESASTNQTSMYLCASSLRTGFLTGELFFGEGSRLTVL.

As for this clone: Other DNA sequences of this sample code for an identical CDR3. The rearrangement links TRBV5-1 to TRBJ2-1; unclear D gene. The CDR3 is 15 residues long. Germline assignment: CDR1 SGHRS and CDR2 YFSETQ. V lost 0 bases, J lost 0 bases, and 7 bases lay in between. CDR3 bases: TGCGCCAGCAGCTTGGAGGGAAGCTCCTACAATGAGCAGTTCTTC. It is translated as CASSLEGSSYNEQFF.

The CDR3 loop is CASSYHLNTEAFF. In DNA, the CDR3 is TGTGCCAGCAGTTATCATTTGAACACTGAAGCTTTCTTT. The chain links TRBV7-3 to TRBJ1-1; D gene unclear. CDR3 length: 13 residues. Per the germline V gene, CDR1 is SGHTA and CDR2 is FQGTGA. V gave up 6 bases and J gave up 0 bases, with 8 bases separating them.

This clone was observed a handful of times. The CDR3 DNA follows: TGTGCCAGCAGTCTCCGGACGGTCTTGGATGAAAAACTGTTTTTT. Translating it yields CASSLRTVLDEKLFF. The chain uses TRBV6-4 and TRBJ1-4, with D hard to call. CDR3 length: 15 amino acids. The V gene lost 5 bases and the J gene lost 6 bases, with 16 bases spanning the gap. In germline, CDR1 is MRHNA, CDR2 SNTAGT.

The V and J genes are TRBV5-1 and TRBJ1-2; D unresolved. Deletions cut 0 bases from V and 7 bases from J, with 13 bases between. Per germline, CDR1 SGHRS and CDR2 YFSETQ. The CDR3 contains 14 residues. The CDR3 loop reads CASSLDRPNGGYTF. In nucleotides, the CDR3 is TGCGCCAGCAGCTTGGACAGACCCAATGGTGGCTACACCTTC.

The chain carries TRBV7-2 and TRBJ2-1; TRBD1 is a possible D gene (5 bases). CDR3 length: 15 residues. V lost 2 bases and J lost 7, with 15 bases in between. Germline V CDR1 and CDR2: SGHTA, FQGNSA. CDR3 residues: CASSLQPAGWNEQFF. The CDR3 DNA sequence: TGTGCCAGCAGCTTACAACCGGCAGGGTGGAATGAGCAGTTCTTC.

This clone was seen a few times. This chain connects TRBV19 to TRBJ2-6, with a weak D call TRBD2 (5 bases). The V end was cut by 3 bases, the J end by 4 bases, with 13 bases between. The CDR3 extends over 16 amino acids. CDR1 is LNHDA, CDR2 SQIVND, per germline (reference sequence). The CDR3 loop is CASSIGRAQGANVLTF. The CDR3 bases are TGTGCCAGTAGTATTGGGCGGGCTCAAGGGGCCAACGTCCTGACTTTC.

This chain links TRBV2 with TRBJ1-2, with TRBD1 matching over 10 bases. The CDR3 spans 14 residues. The V and J ends lost 5 bases and 2 bases, in that order; junction bases with no gene match: 2. The germline V gene has CDR1 SNHLY and CDR2 FYNNEI. The CDR3 loop reads CASSMGQGNYGYTF. In DNA, the CDR3 is TGTGCCAGCAGTATGGGACAGGGGAACTATGGCTACACCTTC.

V gene TRBV4-3 combines with J gene TRBJ2-1; 7 bases map to TRBD2. V lost 3 bases and J lost 3; bases outside the gene matches: 5. CDR1 and CDR2 (germline): LGHNA, YSLEER. The CDR3 sequence is 15 residues long. This CDR3 reads CASSQSAGSYNEQFF. The CDR3 bases are TGCGCCAGCAGCCAGTCAGCGGGGAGCTACAATGAGCAGTTCTTC.

The V and J genes are TRBV29-1 and TRBJ2-1; tentative D call: TRBD2 (7 bases). Trimming took off 4 bases at V and 6 bases at J, with 16 bases between the two ends. CDR1 and CDR2 from the germline V gene are SQVTM and ANQGSEA. The CDR3 length is 14 residues. In DNA, the CDR3 is TGCAGCGTTGTAGGGGGGGCATCTCTCAATGAGCAGTTCTTC. Translation: CSVVGGASLNEQFF.

This clone was seen only a few times. A junction end diverges from the germline sequence, so it may reflect a read error. The chain is built from TRBV7-7 and TRBJ2-3, with 9 bases fitting TRBD2. The CDR3 is 16 residues long. Germline V lookup: CDR1 SSHAT, CDR2 FNYEAQ (reference sequence). This CDR3 reads CASSPLGTSIPDTQYF. Written as DNA, the CDR3 is TGTGCTAGCAGCCCGCTCGGGACTAGCATACCAGATACGCAGTATTTT.